The entry below gives a single T cell receptor beta chain sequence along with its context. Its specificity is unknown. The data were obtained in a study of PD-L1 blockade in urothelial cancer. About the study: Beginning in about 2014, patients received atezolizumab, given as 1,200 mg intravenously every 3 weeks. After treatment start, blood was analyzed at 3 weeks (second dose) and at 6 weeks.

Time point here: pretreatment peripheral blood. Each patient contributed between 1 and 8 total time points of blood mononuclear cells, pretreatment and during treatment. Germline-derived CDR1 and CDR2 are SGDLS and YYNGEE. V was clipped by 4 bases and J by 9 bases, with 19 bases between them. The CDR3 contains 14 residues. Sequencing was performed with immunoSEQ multiplex PCR; in TCRdb, only in-frame clones are kept and a portion is missing. This sample has some 80,000 clones, with around 85% found just once. The study, taken as a whole, reports: Tumor-associated TCR clones expanded more in blood at 3 weeks in patients with durable benefit.

The chain has TRBV9 and TRBJ1-2; no firm D call. This receptor was identified in a man aged 40-49 years with urothelial cancer. This sample comprised PBMCs, obtained around atezolizumab (anti-PD-L1) treatment. The CDR3 DNA sequence: TGTGCCAGCAGCCCTGAAAATCCTGGCGGAAGCTACACCTTC. Its translation: CASSPENPGGSYTF. Drawing the rest from reference TRBV9 and TRBJ1-2, the complete variable domain is DSGVTQTPKHLITATGQRVTLRCSPRSGDLSVYWYQQSLDQGLQFLIQYYNGEERAKGNILERFSAQQFPDLHSELNLSSLELGDSALYFCASSPENPGGSYTFGSGTRLTVV.